What follows describes a single T cell receptor (beta chain). Its antigen is still unknown. A junction boundary mismatches the germline segment, possibly from a read error. Amplification of TCR beta CDR3 regions used RNA transcripts. The first-round RT-PCR employed HTBI primers together with the Qiagen OneStep RT-PCR kit. A multiplex PCR was then performed as the second round. TCRdb called the multiplex PCR reads again in MiXCR, with one record for every CDR3 protein. This sample has 740,000 or so distinct CDR3 sequences, with approximately 40% found just once. This CDR3 is built from 16 residues. The germline V gene encodes CDR1 SEHNR and CDR2 FQNEAQ (reference sequence). The sample belongs to a study of Graves' ophthalmopathy and Graves' hyperthyroidism. Study-wide findings and caveats: The authors also found most expanded thyroid clonotypes above 0.001 frequency in blood. The model forecast ophthalmopathy progression, reaching 70.59% sensitivity and approximately 72% specificity.

The chain carries TRBV7-9 and TRBJ2-7; D might be TRBD1 or TRBD2, each matching 5 bases. This receptor was taken from an adult man with Graves' ophthalmopathy. Material: peripheral blood. The CDR3 here is CASSPRSGRNSYEQYF. CDR3 sequence (DNA): TGCGCCAGCAGCCCAAGGTCGGGACGCAACTCCTACGAGCAGTACTTC.